These T cell receptor beta chains were read from a single sample in a study of blood T cell repertoires in COVID-19. The protocol was immunoSEQ multiplex PCR, while the TCRdb copy is restricted to in-frame clones and leaves out a portion. The data show about 150,000 clones, around three quarters seen once. The sample taken for sequencing was peripheral blood. The origin of the receptors is a man older than 75 with acute or convalescent COVID-19. Each CDR3 is given with its conserved first and last residue. The D gene is left open where the match is weak. A row's size may be missing; if present it is once, few, many or a size class.

>TRBJ2-1|.|TRBV11-2|.
TGTGCCAGCGGACAAACCGACACCTCCGGGAATGAGCAGTTCTTC
CASGQTDTSGNEQFF
>TRBJ2-7|.|TRBV9|.
TGTGCCAGCAGCGCGGGGATTGGCCCGGGGGAGCAGTACTTC
CASSAGIGPGEQYF
>TRBJ2-6|.|TRBV19|.
TGTGCCAGTAGTATAGTCTCGGCTGGGGCCAACGTCCTGACTTTC
CASSIVSAGANVLTF
>TRBJ1-3|TRBD1|TRBV12-3/TRBV12-4|.
TGTGCCGGAGGGGGACAGGGGACAGACACCATATATTTT
CAGGGQGTDTIYF
>TRBJ2-1|TRBD2|TRBV5-1|few
TGCGCCAGCAGCTCACTGCCTGCTAGCGGCTCCTACAATGAGCAGTTCTTC
CASSSLPASGSYNEQFF
>TRBJ2-2|TRBD1|TRBV11-3|.
TGTGCCAGCAAGGGACAGGGTGACACCGGGGAGCTGTTTTTT
CASKGQGDTGELFF
>TRBJ2-5|TRBD2|TRBV3-1/TRBV3-2|.
TGTGCCAGCAGCCAACCCTCGCTAGCGGGGTTTTTGGTGGAGACCCAGTACTTC
CASSQPSLAGFLVETQYF
>TRBJ2-3|.|TRBV5-5|few
TGTGCCAGCAGCTCCGTCAGGGCGAGCACAGATACGCAGTATTTT
CASSSVRASTDTQYF
>TRBJ1-2|TRBD1|TRBV5-5|.
TGTGCCAGCAGCGCTACCGGGACAGGGGTAGGCGGCTACACCTTC
CASSATGTGVGGYTF
>TRBJ1-2|TRBD1|TRBV6-1|.
TGTGCCAGCAGTGAACCTCCGTATGGGGACAGGGCCTATGGCTACACCTTC
CASSEPPYGDRAYGYTF
>TRBJ2-7|.|TRBV11-3|few
TGTGCCAGCAGACAGGGTTTTATCAGCGAGCAGTACTTC
CASRQGFISEQYF
>TRBJ2-5|TRBD1|TRBV6-2/TRBV6-3|.
TGTGCCAGCAGTTACGACAAACAGGGGAGAGAGACCCAGTACTTC
CASSYDKQGRETQYF
>TRBJ1-2|.|TRBV7-9|.
TGTGCCAGCAGCTTAGCGGGCAGCTCTAACTATGGCTACACCTTC
CASSLAGSSNYGYTF
>TRBJ1-1|.|TRBV29-1|.
TGCAGCGTCCAGGGATTTGGGAACACTGAAGCTTTCTTT
CSVQGFGNTEAFF
>TRBJ2-1|TRBD2|TRBV18|.
TGTGCCAGCTCACCTCGGGCTAGCGGCTCCTACAATGAGCAGTTCTTC
CASSPRASGSYNEQFF
>TRBJ2-3|TRBD2|TRBV20-1|.
TGCAGTGCTAGTTCAGCGGGGGGCACAGATACGCAGTATTTT
CSASSAGGTDTQYF
>TRBJ2-4|.|TRBV11-2|once
TGTGCCAGCAGCTTAGGCGGCCTAGTCAACATTCAGTACTTC
CASSLGGLVNIQYF
>TRBJ1-3|.|TRBV4-1|.
TGCGCCAGCAGCCAGGATTCAGGGGCAGGAAACACCATATATTTT
CASSQDSGAGNTIYF
>TRBJ2-2|.|TRBV6-5|.
TGTGCCAGCAGTTACTCGTACAGATTCACCGGGGAGCTGTTTTTT
CASSYSYRFTGELFF
>TRBJ1-4|.|TRBV20-1|.
TGCAGTGCTATTGACAGAACTAATGAAAAACTGTTTTTT
CSAIDRTNEKLFF
>TRBJ1-6|.|TRBV19|few
TGTGCCAGTAGTACCCAGACAGGATGGGTTAGTTCACCCCTCCACTTT
CASSTQTGWVSSPLHF
>TRBJ1-2|.|TRBV5-1|.
TGCGCCAGCAGCCCAGGAACCTCCTATGGCTACACCTTC
CASSPGTSYGYTF
>TRBJ1-1|.|TRBV5-1|.
TGCGCCAGCAGCTTGGAGGTGGCAGGCCCGATGAACACTGAAGCTTTCTTT
CASSLEVAGPMNTEAFF
>TRBJ1-6|.|TRBV27|few
TGTGCCAGCAGTTTAAATACCGGGTTCCATAATTCACCCCTCCACTTT
CASSLNTGFHNSPLHF
>TRBJ1-1|.|TRBV18|.
TGTGCCAGCTCACCACAGGGGTCGGACACTGAAGCTTTCTTT
CASSPQGSDTEAFF
>TRBJ2-2|.|TRBV10-3|.
TGTGCCATCAGTGGAATGGAGGGGAACACCGGGGAGCTGTTTTTT
CAISGMEGNTGELFF
>TRBJ2-5|.|TRBV18|.
TGTGCCAGCTCACCGGACCTGGGGTCAGGGAGGGAGACCCAGTACTTC
CASSPDLGSGRETQYF
>TRBJ2-2|TRBD2|TRBV18|.
TGTGCCAGCTCACCACAAGGACTAGCGGGGGTATCGAACACCGGGGAGCTGTTTTTT
CASSPQGLAGVSNTGELFF
>TRBJ2-3|.|TRBV10-1|.
TGCGCCAGCAGTTATAGCACAGATACGCAGTATTTT
CASSYSTDTQYF
>TRBJ2-5|TRBD1|TRBV6-5|once
TGTGCCAGCAGTCCAGACAGGGCAACACAAGAGACCCAGTACTTC
CASSPDRATQETQYF
>TRBJ2-2|TRBD2|TRBV19|few
TGTGCCAGTAGTGGGACTAGCGGGGGGACGAACACCGGGGAGCTGTTTTTT
CASSGTSGGTNTGELFF
>TRBJ2-6|TRBD2|TRBV7-2|.
TGTGCCAGCAGCTTATCTGCGGGGGTCGGGGCCAACGTCCTGACTTTC
CASSLSAGVGANVLTF
>TRBJ1-1|.|TRBV4-2|.
TGTGCCAGCAGCCTTGAAGGGGGCACTGAAGCTTTCTTT
CASSLEGGTEAFF
>TRBJ2-2|TRBD2|TRBV19|many
TGTGCCAGTAGTATAGGAGGGGAGGGCACCGGGGAGCTGTTTTTT
CASSIGGEGTGELFF
>TRBJ1-1|TRBD1|TRBV6-5|.
TGTGCCAGCTTTTGGGACAGGACCACTGAAGCTTTCTTT
CASFWDRTTEAFF
>TRBJ1-2|TRBD1|TRBV18|once
TGTGCCAGCTCACCACCCGGACAGGGACTCTATGGCTACACCTTC
CASSPPGQGLYGYTF
>TRBJ2-7|TRBD1|TRBV5-1|.
TGCGCCAGCAGCCCGGGACAGGCCTCCTACGAGCAGTACTTC
CASSPGQASYEQYF
>TRBJ2-1|.|TRBV4-3|.
TGCGCCAGCAGCCGTGAGGCAGGGTCTCTAATATACAATGAGCAGTTCTTC
CASSREAGSLIYNEQFF
>TRBJ1-1|.|TRBV6-5|.
TGTGCCAGCACAATGAGGTGGATGAACACTGAAGCTTTCTTT
CASTMRWMNTEAFF
>TRBJ2-2|.|TRBV18|.
TGTGCCAGCTCACCACCGGGAGACACCGGGGAGCTGTTTTTT
CASSPPGDTGELFF
>TRBJ1-2|TRBD1|TRBV7-6|.
TGTGCCAGCAGCGCAGTCCAGGGACAGTTCGCGTACACCTTC
CASSAVQGQFAYTF
>TRBJ1-1|.|TRBV28|.
TGTGCCAGCAGGGGCGACGGAAACACTGAAGCTTTCTTT
CASRGDGNTEAFF